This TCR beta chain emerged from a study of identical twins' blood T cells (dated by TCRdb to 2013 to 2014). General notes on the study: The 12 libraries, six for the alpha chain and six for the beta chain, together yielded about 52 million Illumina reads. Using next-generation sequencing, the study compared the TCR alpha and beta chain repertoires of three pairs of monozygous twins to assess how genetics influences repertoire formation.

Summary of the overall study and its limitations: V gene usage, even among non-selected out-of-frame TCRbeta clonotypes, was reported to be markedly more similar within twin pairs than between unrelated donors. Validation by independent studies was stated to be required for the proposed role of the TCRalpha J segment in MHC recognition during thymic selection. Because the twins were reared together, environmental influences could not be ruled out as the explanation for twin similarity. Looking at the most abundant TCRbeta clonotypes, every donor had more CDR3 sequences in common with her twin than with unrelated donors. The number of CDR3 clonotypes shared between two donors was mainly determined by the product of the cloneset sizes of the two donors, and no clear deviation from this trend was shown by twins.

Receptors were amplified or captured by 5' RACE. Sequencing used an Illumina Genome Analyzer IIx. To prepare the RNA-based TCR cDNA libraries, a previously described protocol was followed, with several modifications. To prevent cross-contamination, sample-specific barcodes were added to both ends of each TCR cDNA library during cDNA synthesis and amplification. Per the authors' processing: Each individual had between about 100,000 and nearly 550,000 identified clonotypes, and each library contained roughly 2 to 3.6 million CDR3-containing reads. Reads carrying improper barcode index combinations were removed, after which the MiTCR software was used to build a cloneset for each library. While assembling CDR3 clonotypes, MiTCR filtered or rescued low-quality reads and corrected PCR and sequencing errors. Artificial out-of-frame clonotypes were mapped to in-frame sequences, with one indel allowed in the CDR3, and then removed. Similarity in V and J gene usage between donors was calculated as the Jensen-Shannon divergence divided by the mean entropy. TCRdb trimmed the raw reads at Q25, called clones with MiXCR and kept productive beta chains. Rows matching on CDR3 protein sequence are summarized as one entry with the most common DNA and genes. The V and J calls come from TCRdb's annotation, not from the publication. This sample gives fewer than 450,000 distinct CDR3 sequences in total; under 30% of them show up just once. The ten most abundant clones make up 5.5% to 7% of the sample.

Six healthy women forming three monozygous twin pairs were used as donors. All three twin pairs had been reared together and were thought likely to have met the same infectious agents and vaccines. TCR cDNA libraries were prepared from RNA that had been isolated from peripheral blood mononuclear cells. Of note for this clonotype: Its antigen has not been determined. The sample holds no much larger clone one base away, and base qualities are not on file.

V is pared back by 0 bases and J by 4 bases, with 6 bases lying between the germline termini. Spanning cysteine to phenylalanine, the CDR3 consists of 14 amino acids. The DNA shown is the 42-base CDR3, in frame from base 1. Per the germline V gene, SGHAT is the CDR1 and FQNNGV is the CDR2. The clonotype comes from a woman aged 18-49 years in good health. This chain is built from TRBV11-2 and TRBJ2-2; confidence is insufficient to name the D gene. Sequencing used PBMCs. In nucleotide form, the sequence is TGTGCCAGCAGCTTAGACATTTCCACCGGGGAGCTGTTTTTT. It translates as CASSLDISTGELFF.